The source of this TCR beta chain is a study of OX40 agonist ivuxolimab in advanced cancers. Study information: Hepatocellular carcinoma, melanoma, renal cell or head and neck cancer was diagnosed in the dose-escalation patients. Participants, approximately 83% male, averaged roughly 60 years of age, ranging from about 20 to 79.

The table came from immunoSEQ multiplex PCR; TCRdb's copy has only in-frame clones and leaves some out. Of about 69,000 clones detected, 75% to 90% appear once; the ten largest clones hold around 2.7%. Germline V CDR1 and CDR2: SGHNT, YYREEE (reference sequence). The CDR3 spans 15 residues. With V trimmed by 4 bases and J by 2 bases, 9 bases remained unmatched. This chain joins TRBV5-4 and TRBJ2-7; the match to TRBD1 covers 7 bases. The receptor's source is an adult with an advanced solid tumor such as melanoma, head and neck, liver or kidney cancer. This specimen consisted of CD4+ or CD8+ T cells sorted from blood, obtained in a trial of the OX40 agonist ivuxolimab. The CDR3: CASSLSGTVTYEQYF. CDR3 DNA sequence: TGTGCCAGCAGCCTGTCCGGGACAGTGACCTACGAGCAGTACTTC.